These T cell receptor beta chains were read from a single sample in a study of cytomegalovirus exposure and HLA in healthy donors. Repertoires were generated with immunoSEQ multiplex PCR, while TCRdb's copy carries only in-frame clones and drops some. The table has roughly 130,000 clones, more than 60% seen once. Sequenced input: PBMCs. The receptors here all came from a woman in her 40s in good health and CMV-seropositive. CDR3s include the opening cysteine and the closing phenylalanine or tryptophan. The D gene is left open where the match is weak. For some rows the clone size is stated as once, few or many, or as a class when expanded; others skip it.

>TRBV28|TRBJ2-7|TRBD2|once
CASSPSGGKGYF
TGTGCCAGCAGTCCCTCCGGGGGGAAGGGGTACTTC
>TRBV28|TRBJ2-1|.|.
CASSLRRSSYNEQFF
TGTGCCAGCAGTTTGCGACGGAGCTCCTACAATGAGCAGTTCTTC
>TRBV28|TRBJ2-1|.|.
CASSRSWDSRHEQFF
TGTGCCAGCAGTCGAAGTTGGGACTCCAGGCATGAGCAGTTCTTC
>TRBV18|TRBJ1-6|.|.
CASSFGSSYNSPLHF
TGTGCCAGCTCCTTCGGGAGCTCCTATAATTCACCCCTCCACTTT
>TRBV5-4|TRBJ2-7|.|few
CASSQSTGQYEQYF
TGTGCCAGCAGCCAATCAACAGGGCAATACGAGCAGTACTTC
>TRBV11-2|TRBJ2-2|TRBD1|.
CASSSDRGQVGELFF
TGTGCCAGCAGCTCGGACAGGGGGCAGGTCGGGGAGCTGTTTTTT
>TRBV18|TRBJ2-7|.|.
CASSPQKQGLEQYF
TGTGCCAGCTCACCTCAAAAACAGGGCCTCGAGCAGTACTTC
>TRBV29-1|TRBJ2-1|TRBD1|.
CSVTGIPWKYNEQFF
TGCAGCGTGACAGGGATCCCCTGGAAATACAATGAGCAGTTCTTC
>TRBV9|TRBJ2-3|TRBD2|.
CASSTTSGGTTSTDTQYF
TGTGCCAGCAGCACGACTAGCGGGGGGACAACTAGCACAGATACGCAGTATTTT
>TRBV2|TRBJ2-1|TRBD2|.
CASSGLTYNEQFF
TGTGCCAGCTCGGGACTAACCTACAATGAGCAGTTCTTC
>TRBV29-1|TRBJ2-1|.|.
CSVGGSGRGNSYNEQFF
TGCAGCGTTGGAGGGTCCGGGAGAGGTAACTCCTACAATGAGCAGTTCTTC
>TRBV11-2|TRBJ1-2|TRBD1|.
CASSPPDRTYGYTF
TGTGCCAGCAGCCCACCGGACAGGACATATGGCTACACCTTC
>TRBV19|TRBJ2-2|TRBD2|.
CASSSGGVPGELFF
TGTGCCAGTTCTAGCGGGGGGGTCCCCGGGGAGCTGTTTTTT
>TRBV27|TRBJ1-2|.|.
CASSTDRTYYGYTF
TGTGCCAGCAGTACCGACAGAACCTACTATGGCTACACCTTC
>TRBV6-5|TRBJ1-4|.|few
CASGDSYEKLFF
TGTGCCAGCGGAGACAGTTATGAAAAACTGTTTTTT
>TRBV28|TRBJ1-2|TRBD1|.
CASTPSRGPFYGYTF
TGTGCCAGCACCCCCTCCAGGGGGCCGTTCTATGGCTACACCTTC
>TRBV19|TRBJ2-1|.|.
CASSPRSYNEQFF
TGTGCCAGTAGTCCTCGGTCCTACAATGAGCAGTTCTTC
>TRBV15|TRBJ2-3|TRBD2|once
CATSKAGGPGADTQYF
TGTGCCACCAGCAAGGCGGGAGGGCCGGGAGCAGATACGCAGTATTTT
>TRBV5-1|TRBJ1-2|TRBD1|.
CASSTGQNYGYTF
TGCGCCAGCAGCACGGGACAGAACTATGGCTACACCTTC
>TRBV7-2|TRBJ2-5|.|.
CASSLPPGETQYF
TGTGCCAGCAGCTTACCACCGGGAGAGACCCAGTACTTC
>TRBV6-6|TRBJ2-2|TRBD1|.
CASSPGDRGFTGELFF
TGTGCCAGCAGTCCAGGGGACAGGGGATTCACCGGGGAGCTGTTTTTT
>TRBV7-6|TRBJ2-5|.|.
CASSFRTKETQYF
TGTGCCAGCAGCTTCAGGACAAAGGAGACCCAGTACTTC
>TRBV11-3|TRBJ2-3|.|.
CASSNGASTDTQYF
TGTGCCAGCAGCAATGGGGCGAGCACAGATACGCAGTATTTT
>TRBV7-9|TRBJ2-2|.|.
CSSSYRGNTGTGELFF
TGTTCCAGCAGCTACCGAGGGAATACCGGGACCGGGGAGCTGTTTTTT
>TRBV5-4|TRBJ2-1|.|.
CASRPNRSYNEQFF
TGTGCCAGCAGACCGAACAGAAGTTACAATGAGCAGTTCTTC
>TRBV9|TRBJ1-4|.|once
CASSAGVGLFNEKLFF
TGTGCCAGCAGCGCAGGGGTCGGCTTGTTTAATGAAAAACTGTTTTTT
>TRBV7-2|TRBJ2-7|TRBD2|once
CASSPTPGGSYEQYF
TGTGCCAGCAGCCCTACACCGGGGGGGAGCTACGAGCAGTACTTC
>TRBV11-3|TRBJ2-3|.|.
CASSFYTDTQYF
TGTGCCAGCAGCTTCTACACAGATACGCAGTATTTT
>TRBV27|TRBJ2-7|TRBD1|.
CASTMTGTHEQYF
TGTGCCAGCACGATGACAGGGACCCACGAGCAGTACTTC
>TRBV7-7|TRBJ2-7|TRBD2|once
CASSLGGSNSEQYF
TGTGCTAGCAGCTTAGGCGGGAGCAACTCCGAGCAGTACTTC
>TRBV15|TRBJ1-1|TRBD1|.
CATSSLAQQGALETEAFF
TGTGCCACCAGCAGTTTGGCCCAACAGGGGGCTTTGGAGACTGAAGCTTTCTTT
>TRBV30|TRBJ1-6|.|.
CASTDIHSNSPLHF
TGTGCCTCGACCGACATTCATTCTAATTCACCCCTCCACTTT
>TRBV28|TRBJ1-2|.|.
CASSGHNYGYTF
TGTGCCAGCAGCGGACACAACTATGGCTACACCTTC
>TRBV5-1|TRBJ1-1|.|.
CASSLDPDTLGNTEAFF
TGCGCCAGCAGCTTAGATCCCGACACACTGGGGAACACTGAAGCTTTCTTT
>TRBV6-1|TRBJ2-7|.|.
CASSDISKGDPYEQYF
TGTGCCAGCAGTGACATTTCCAAGGGGGACCCCTACGAGCAGTACTTC
>TRBV7-3|TRBJ2-5|TRBD2|few
CASSPGLAGGETQYF
TGTGCCAGCAGCCCGGGACTAGCGGGAGGGGAGACCCAGTACTTC
>TRBV5-1|TRBJ1-5|.|once
CASSSGHFNQPQHF
TGCGCCAGCAGCTCAGGACATTTCAATCAGCCCCAGCATTTT
>TRBV13|TRBJ2-7|TRBD2|few
CASSWAGDSYEQYF
TGTGCCAGCAGCTGGGCGGGGGACTCCTACGAGCAGTACTTC
>TRBV19|TRBJ1-5|.|few
CASSPAGGGGGQPQHF
TGTGCCAGTAGTCCCGCCGGGGGGGGCGGGGGTCAGCCCCAGCATTTT
>TRBV5-4|TRBJ1-2|TRBD1|few
CASSGGQGANGYTF
TGTGCCAGCAGCGGAGGACAGGGGGCTAATGGCTACACCTTC
>TRBV5-4|TRBJ2-3|.|.
CASSGGGASTDTQYF
TGTGCCAGCAGCGGAGGGGGGGCTAGCACAGATACGCAGTATTTT
>TRBV27|TRBJ1-1|.|.
CASSLWAKGAEAFF
TGTGCCAGCAGTTTATGGGCAAAGGGGGCTGAAGCTTTCTTT
>TRBV7-2|TRBJ2-2|.|many
CASSLVMAGSFTGELFF
TGTGCCAGCAGCTTAGTCATGGCGGGGAGCTTTACCGGGGAGCTGTTTTTT
>TRBV6-1|TRBJ1-6|.|.
CASSAAGAYNSPLHF
TGTGCCAGCAGTGCCGCAGGGGCCTATAATTCACCCCTCCACTTT
>TRBV18|TRBJ1-6|.|once
CASSPQGSENSPLHF
TGTGCCAGCTCACCTCAGGGATCGGAAAATTCACCCCTCCACTTT